This T cell receptor beta chain is from a study of Graves' ophthalmopathy and Graves' hyperthyroidism. Germline V lookup: CDR1 KGHDR, CDR2 SFDVKD. CDR3 length equals 13 residues. Trimming took 7 bases from V and 2 from J, leaving 8 bases between them. The sample holds many counts of this clonotype. The authors amplified TCR beta CDR3 regions, and they did so from RNA transcripts for repertoire sequencing. HTBI primers were used in a first-round RT-PCR, which preceded a second-round multiplex PCR. One entry per CDR3 protein results from TCRdb running MiXCR on the multiplex PCR reads. The sample yields over a million distinct CDR3 sequences, roughly two fifths seen once. The diagnosis combined clinical symptoms, thyroxine, TRAb, thyroid ultrasound and orbital computed tomography scans.

V and J are TRBV24-1 and TRBJ1-5, with TRBD1 as a possible D gene (6 bases). Source material: peripheral blood or thyroid tissue (not recorded which). The receptor comes from an adult man with Graves' hyperthyroidism. The CDR3 sequence: CATREGGNQPQHF. The CDR3, as DNA: TGTGCCACCAGAGAGGGGGGCAATCAGCCCCAGCATTTT.